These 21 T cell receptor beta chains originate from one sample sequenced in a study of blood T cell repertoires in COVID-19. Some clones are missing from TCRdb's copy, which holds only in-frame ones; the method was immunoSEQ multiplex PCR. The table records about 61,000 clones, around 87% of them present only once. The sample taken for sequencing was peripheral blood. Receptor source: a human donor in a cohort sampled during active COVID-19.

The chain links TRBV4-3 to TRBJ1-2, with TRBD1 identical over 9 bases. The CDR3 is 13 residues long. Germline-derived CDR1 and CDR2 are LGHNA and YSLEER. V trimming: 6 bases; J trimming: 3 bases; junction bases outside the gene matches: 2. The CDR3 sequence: CASRGDRDYGYTF. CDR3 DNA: TGCGCCAGCAGGGGGGACAGGGACTATGGCTACACCTTC.

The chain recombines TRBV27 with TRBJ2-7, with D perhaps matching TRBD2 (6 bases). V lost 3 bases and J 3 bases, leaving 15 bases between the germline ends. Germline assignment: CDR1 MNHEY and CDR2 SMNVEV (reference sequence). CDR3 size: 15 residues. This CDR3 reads CASSFATGGNYEQYF. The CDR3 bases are TGTGCCAGCAGTTTCGCGACCGGGGGTAACTACGAGCAGTACTTC.

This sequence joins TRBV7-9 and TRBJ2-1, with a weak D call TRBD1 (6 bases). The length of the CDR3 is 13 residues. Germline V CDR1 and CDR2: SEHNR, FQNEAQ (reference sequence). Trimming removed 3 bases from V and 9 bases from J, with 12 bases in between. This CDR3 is CASSFLQGGEQFF. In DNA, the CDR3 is TGTGCCAGCAGCTTTTTACAGGGTGGTGAGCAGTTCTTC. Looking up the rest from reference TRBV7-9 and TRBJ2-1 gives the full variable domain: DTGVSQNPRHKITKRGQNVTFRCDPISEHNRLYWYRQTLGQGPEFLTYFQNEAQLEKSRLLSDRFSAERPKGSFSTLEIQRTEQGDSAMYLCASSFLQGGEQFFGPGTRLTVL.

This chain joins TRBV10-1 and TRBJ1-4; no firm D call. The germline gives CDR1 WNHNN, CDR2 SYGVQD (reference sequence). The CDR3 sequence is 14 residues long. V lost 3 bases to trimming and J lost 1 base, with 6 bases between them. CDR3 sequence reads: CASSDRQTNEKLFF. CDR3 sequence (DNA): TGCGCCAGCAGTGACAGGCAAACTAATGAAAAACTGTTTTTT.

Written as DNA, the CDR3 is TGCAGTGGGGGGGGAAACTATGGCTACACCTTC. Its protein is CSGGGNYGYTF. The V call is TRBV20-1, the J call TRBJ1-2, with D maybe TRBD1 (5 bases). The germline V and J ends were trimmed by 7 bases and 2 bases, with 8 bases remaining between them. Germline V gene data show CDR1 as DFQATT and CDR2 as SNEGSKA (reference sequence). The CDR3 runs 11 residues.

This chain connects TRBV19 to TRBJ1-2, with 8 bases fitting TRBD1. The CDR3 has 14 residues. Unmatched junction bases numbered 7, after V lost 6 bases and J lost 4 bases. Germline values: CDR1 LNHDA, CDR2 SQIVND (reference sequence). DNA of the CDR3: TGTGCCAGTAGCCCTCGGACAGGGATCTATGGCTACACCTTC. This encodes CASSPRTGIYGYTF.

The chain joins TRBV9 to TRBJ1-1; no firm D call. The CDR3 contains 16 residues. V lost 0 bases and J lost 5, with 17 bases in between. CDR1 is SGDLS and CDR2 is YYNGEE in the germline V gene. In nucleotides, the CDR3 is TGTGCCAGCAGCGTAGCTATAGCCACCGACGATACTGAAGCTTTCTTT. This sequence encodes CASSVAIATDDTEAFF.

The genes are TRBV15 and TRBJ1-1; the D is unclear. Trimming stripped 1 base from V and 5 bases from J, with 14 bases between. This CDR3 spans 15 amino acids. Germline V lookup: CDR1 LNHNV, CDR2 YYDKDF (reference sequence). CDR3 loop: CATSRVFGTGTEAFF. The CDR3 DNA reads TGTGCCACCAGCAGAGTATTTGGCACCGGGACTGAAGCTTTCTTT.

This CDR3 reads CASSLKGSATNEKLFF. DNA of the CDR3: TGTGCCAGCAGCCTTAAAGGGAGTGCAACTAATGAAAAACTGTTTTTT. The gene calls are TRBV7-9 and TRBJ1-4; D is ambiguous. Deletions cut 5 bases from V and 0 bases from J, with 13 bases between. The CDR3 is 16 amino acids. The germline CDR1 and CDR2 sequences are SEHNR and FQNEAQ (reference sequence).

The CDR3 nucleotides are TGTGCCAGCAGCCAAGAGGGGATCCTAGCGGGAGGCTACGAGCAGTACTTC. Residues: CASSQEGILAGGYEQYF. V usage is TRBV4-2 and J usage is TRBJ2-7; 11 bases are a match to TRBD2. The germline V gene encodes CDR1 LGHNA and CDR2 YNFKEQ. The CDR3 covers 17 residues. The trim removed 0 bases at V and 3 bases at J, leaving 7 bases unmatched.

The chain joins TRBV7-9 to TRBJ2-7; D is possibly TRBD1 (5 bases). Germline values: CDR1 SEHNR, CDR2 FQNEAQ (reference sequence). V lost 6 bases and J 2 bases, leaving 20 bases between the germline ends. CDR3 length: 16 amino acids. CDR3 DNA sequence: TGTGCCAGCAGTAAGGGGTACACCGAAACAGCCTACGAGCAGTACTTC. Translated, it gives CASSKGYTETAYEQYF. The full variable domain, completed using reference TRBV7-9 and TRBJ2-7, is DTGVSQNPRHKITKRGQNVTFRCDPISEHNRLYWYRQTLGQGPEFLTYFQNEAQLEKSRLLSDRFSAERPKGSFSTLEIQRTEQGDSAMYLCASSKGYTETAYEQYFGPGTRLTVT.

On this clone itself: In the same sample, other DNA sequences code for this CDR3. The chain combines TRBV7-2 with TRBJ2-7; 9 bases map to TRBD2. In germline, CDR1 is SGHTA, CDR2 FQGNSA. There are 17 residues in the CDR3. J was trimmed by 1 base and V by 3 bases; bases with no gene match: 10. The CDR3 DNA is TGTGCCAGCAGCTTGGGCGGGGGGGGCCGGATGTCCTACGAGCAGTACTTC. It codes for CASSLGGGGRMSYEQYF.

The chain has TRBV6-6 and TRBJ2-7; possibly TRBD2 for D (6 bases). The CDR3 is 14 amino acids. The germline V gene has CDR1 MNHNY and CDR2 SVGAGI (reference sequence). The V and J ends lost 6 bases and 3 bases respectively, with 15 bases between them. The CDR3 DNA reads TGTGCCAGCAGGGACGGAGGGCCCCTCTACGAGCAGTACTTC. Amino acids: CASRDGGPLYEQYF.

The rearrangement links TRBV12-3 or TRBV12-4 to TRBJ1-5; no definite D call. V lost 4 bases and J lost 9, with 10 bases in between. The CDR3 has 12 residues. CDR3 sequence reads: CASSSPPRPQHF. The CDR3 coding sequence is TGTGCCAGCAGTTCCCCGCCCAGGCCCCAGCATTTT.

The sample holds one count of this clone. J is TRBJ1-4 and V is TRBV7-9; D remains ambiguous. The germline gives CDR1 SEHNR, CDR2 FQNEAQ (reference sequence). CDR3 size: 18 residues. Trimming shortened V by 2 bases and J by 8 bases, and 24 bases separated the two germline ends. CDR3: CASSLPKANGEGNEKLFF. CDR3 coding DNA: TGTGCCAGCAGCTTACCAAAGGCGAACGGGGAAGGGAACGAAAAACTGTTTTTT.

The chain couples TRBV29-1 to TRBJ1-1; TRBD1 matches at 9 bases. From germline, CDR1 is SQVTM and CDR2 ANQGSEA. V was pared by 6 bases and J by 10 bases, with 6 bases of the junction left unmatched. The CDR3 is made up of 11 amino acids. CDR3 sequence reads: CSVEDRGGAFF. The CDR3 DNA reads TGCAGCGTCGAGGACAGGGGTGGAGCTTTCTTT.

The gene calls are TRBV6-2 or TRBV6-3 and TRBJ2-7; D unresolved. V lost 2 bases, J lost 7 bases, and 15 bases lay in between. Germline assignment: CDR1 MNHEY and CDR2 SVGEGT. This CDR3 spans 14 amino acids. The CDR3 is CASSYPAGFGEQYF. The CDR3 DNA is TGTGCCAGCAGTTACCCCGCAGGTTTTGGAGAGCAGTACTTC.

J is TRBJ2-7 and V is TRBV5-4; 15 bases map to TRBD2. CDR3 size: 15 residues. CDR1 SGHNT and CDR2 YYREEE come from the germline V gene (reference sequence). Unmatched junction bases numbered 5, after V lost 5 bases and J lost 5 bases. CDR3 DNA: TGTGCCAGCAGACCGGGACTAGCGGGAGGCCACGAGCAGTACTTC. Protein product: CASRPGLAGGHEQYF.

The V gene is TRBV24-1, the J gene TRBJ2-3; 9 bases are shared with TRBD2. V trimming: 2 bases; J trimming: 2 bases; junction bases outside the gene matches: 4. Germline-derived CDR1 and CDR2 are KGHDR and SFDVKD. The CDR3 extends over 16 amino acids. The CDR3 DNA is TGTGCCACCAGTGATTACGCTAGCGGGGACACAGATACGCAGTATTTT. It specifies CATSDYASGDTDTQYF.

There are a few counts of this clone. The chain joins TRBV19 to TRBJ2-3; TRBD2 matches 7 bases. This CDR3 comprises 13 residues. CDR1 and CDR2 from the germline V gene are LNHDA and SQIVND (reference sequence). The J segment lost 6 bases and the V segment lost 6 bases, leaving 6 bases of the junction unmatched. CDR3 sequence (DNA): TGTGCCAGTAGCCTGACTAGCTTGGATACGCAGTATTTT. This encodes CASSLTSLDTQYF.

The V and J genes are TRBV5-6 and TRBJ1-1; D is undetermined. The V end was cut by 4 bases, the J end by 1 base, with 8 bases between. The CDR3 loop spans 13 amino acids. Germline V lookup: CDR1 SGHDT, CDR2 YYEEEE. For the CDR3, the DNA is TGTGCCAGCAGCCCGAGGGCGAACACTGAAGCTTTCTTT. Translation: CASSPRANTEAFF.